The entry below describes one TCR beta chain. Flow cytometry had shown expanded CD8+CD57+ cells in the patients chosen for sequencing. The sample comes from a study of CD8+CD57+ T cells in acquired aplastic anemia. Genomic DNA served as template for TCR beta VDJ and CDR3 profiling. MiXCR was run by TCRdb on the reads, yielding one entry per CDR3 protein. Here the sample spans about 290,000 distinct CDR3 sequences, approximately 58% being singletons. This sequence was found in a human donor with aplastic anemia. The sequenced sample consisted of sorted CD4+, CD8+, or CD8+CD57+ T cells (not recorded which) from PBMCs.

The CDR3 reads CASSMTGLYEQYF. DNA of the CDR3: TGTGCCAGTAGTATGACCGGGCTCTACGAGCAGTACTTC. V usage is TRBV19 and J usage is TRBJ2-7; D unresolved. Trimming took off 3 bases at V and 3 bases at J, with 9 bases between the two ends. Per the germline V gene, CDR1 is LNHDA and CDR2 is SQIVND (reference sequence). CDR3 length: 13 residues.